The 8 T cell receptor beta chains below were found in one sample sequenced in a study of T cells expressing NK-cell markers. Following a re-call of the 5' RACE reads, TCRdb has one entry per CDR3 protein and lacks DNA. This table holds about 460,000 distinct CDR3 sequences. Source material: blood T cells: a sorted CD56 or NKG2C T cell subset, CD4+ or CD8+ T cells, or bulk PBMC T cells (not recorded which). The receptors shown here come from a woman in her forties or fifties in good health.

The CDR3 protein is CASDRDRSYNEQFF. The chain recombines TRBV6-1 with TRBJ2-1; lacking DNA, the TRBD1 call made by TCRdb goes unchecked. Germline V gives CDR1 MNHNS, CDR2 SASEGT. CDR3 length: 14 amino acids.

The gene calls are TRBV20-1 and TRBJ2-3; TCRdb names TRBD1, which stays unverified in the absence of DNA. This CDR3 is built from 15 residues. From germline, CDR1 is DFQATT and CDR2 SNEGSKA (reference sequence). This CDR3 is CSAPGGWARTDTQYF.

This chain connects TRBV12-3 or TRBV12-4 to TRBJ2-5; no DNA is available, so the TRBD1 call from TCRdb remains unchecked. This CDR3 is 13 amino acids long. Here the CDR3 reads CASSGRRIGTQYF.

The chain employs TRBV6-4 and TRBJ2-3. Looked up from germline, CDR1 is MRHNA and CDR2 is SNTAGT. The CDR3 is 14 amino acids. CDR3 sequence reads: CASSDFERVHTQYF.

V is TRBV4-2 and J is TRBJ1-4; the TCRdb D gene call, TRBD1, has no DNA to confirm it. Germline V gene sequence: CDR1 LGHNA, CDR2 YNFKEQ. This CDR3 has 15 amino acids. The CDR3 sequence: CASSQEGQENEKLFF.

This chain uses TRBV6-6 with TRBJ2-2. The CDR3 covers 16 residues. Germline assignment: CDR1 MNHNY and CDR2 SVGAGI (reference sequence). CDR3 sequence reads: CASRRRPEPNTGELFF.

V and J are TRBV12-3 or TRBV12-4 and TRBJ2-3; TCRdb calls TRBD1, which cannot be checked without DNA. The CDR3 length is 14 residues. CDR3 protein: CASSFGGNGDTQYF.

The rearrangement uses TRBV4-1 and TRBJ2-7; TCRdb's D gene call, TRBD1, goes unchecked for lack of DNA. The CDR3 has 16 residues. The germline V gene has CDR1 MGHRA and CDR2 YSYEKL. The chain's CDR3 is CASSQVFWGASYEQYF.